This T cell receptor beta chain was captured in a study of blood T cells in healthy people across ages. CDR3 size: 14 residues. The V end lost 8 bases, the J end lost 1 base, and 15 bases lay between the germline ends. Germline lookup yields CDR1 MNHEY and CDR2 SMNVEV (reference sequence). Study findings and constraints: Higher diversity and more naive CD4+ cells were features of long-lived donors, compared to aged donors.

Using a J-beta primer mix together with a sample-barcoded 5' primer, a second PCR was run for roughly 6 to 12 cycles. A template-switch adaptor with 12 random nucleotides tagged each cDNA molecule. TCRdb called the 5' RACE reads again in MiXCR, with one record for every CDR3 protein. Among approximately 850,000 distinct CDR3 sequences listed, around 45% were seen once. A word on this clonotype: Its antigen is not known.

This chain connects TRBV27 to TRBJ2-7; tentatively, D is TRBD2 (6 bases). The sequenced sample was blood. This clonotype originated in a man in his fifties or sixties in good health. CDR3 in DNA: TGTGCCAGCTCTCGGACTATTTCTTCCTACGAGCAGTACTTC. Its protein is CASSRTISSYEQYF.